The rows below give T cell receptor beta chains drawn from one sample of a study of T cell changes during pregnancy in multiple sclerosis. Clones were sequenced by immunoSEQ multiplex PCR, and TCRdb holds only the in-frame ones, with some missing. The table shows about 97,000 clones, with about nine tenths occurring only once. The starting material was peripheral blood, obtained in the second trimester of pregnancy. All receptors derive from a female donor in good health, enrolled as a control in a pregnancy study. Each CDR3 is given with its conserved first and last residue. The D gene is left open where the match is weak. The size field is filled for only some rows; it gives once, few, many or a size class.

size: once
J: TRBJ1-6
V: TRBV6-1
D: -
DNA: TGTGCCAGCAGTGAAAGGGGGAAGGCTTCACCCCTCCACTTT
CDR3: CASSERGKASPLHF

size: -
J: TRBJ1-4
V: TRBV28
D: -
DNA: TGTGCCAGTCGGCAAGGGGTGACTAATGAAAAACTGTTTTTT
CDR3: CASRQGVTNEKLFF

size: -
J: TRBJ2-7
V: TRBV5-1
D: TRBD1
DNA: TGCGCCAGCAGCTTGGGGGGGACAGCGGATAGGGAGCAGTACTTC
CDR3: CASSLGGTADREQYF

size: -
J: TRBJ2-5
V: TRBV2
D: TRBD2
DNA: TGTGCCAGCAGAGAGCGGGAGGCCCAAGAGACCCAGTACTTC
CDR3: CASREREAQETQYF

size: -
J: TRBJ2-6
V: TRBV6-5
D: -
DNA: TGTGCCAGCAGGAGGGAGTCGTGGGGGGCCAACGTCCTGACTTTC
CDR3: CASRRESWGANVLTF

size: -
J: TRBJ2-3
V: TRBV4-1
D: TRBD1
DNA: TGCGCCAGCAGCGAGGACAGGGTGGCAGATACGCAGTATTTT
CDR3: CASSEDRVADTQYF

size: -
J: TRBJ1-2
V: TRBV7-9
D: -
DNA: TGTGCCAGCAGCTATCTCGGGTTCTATGGCTACACCTTC
CDR3: CASSYLGFYGYTF

size: -
J: TRBJ1-2
V: TRBV18
D: -
DNA: TGTGCCAGCTCACCGCTTTGGCCGATGGACTATGGCTACACCTTC
CDR3: CASSPLWPMDYGYTF

size: -
J: TRBJ2-3
V: TRBV19
D: TRBD2
DNA: TGTGCCAGTAGACCCCGGGAGGGTTCTACAGATACGCAGTATTTT
CDR3: CASRPREGSTDTQYF

size: -
J: TRBJ2-3
V: TRBV29-1
D: -
DNA: TGCAGCGTCCTCCTCGTAACAGACGATAGCACAGATACGCAGTATTTT
CDR3: CSVLLVTDDSTDTQYF

size: -
J: TRBJ2-2
V: TRBV27
D: -
DNA: TGTGCCAGCAGTTTTGGAGGGGACACCGGGGAGCTGTTTTTT
CDR3: CASSFGGDTGELFF

size: -
J: TRBJ2-5
V: TRBV29-1
D: -
DNA: TGCAGCGTTGGAGGCGGCTACCAAGAGACCCAGTACTTC
CDR3: CSVGGGYQETQYF

size: -
J: TRBJ1-2
V: TRBV5-4
D: TRBD1
DNA: TGTGCCAGCAGCCCCCGGGACAGCGCCTATGGCTACACCTTC
CDR3: CASSPRDSAYGYTF

size: -
J: TRBJ1-6
V: TRBV18
D: TRBD1
DNA: TGTGCCAGCTCACCCAGGGGACAGGGAGGATCACCCCTCCACTTT
CDR3: CASSPRGQGGSPLHF

size: -
J: TRBJ1-2
V: TRBV4-3
D: -
DNA: TGCGCCAGCAGCCAAGATGTGGGAGGCTATGGCTACACCTTC
CDR3: CASSQDVGGYGYTF

size: once
J: TRBJ1-5
V: TRBV7-2
D: -
DNA: TGTGCCAGCAGCTTAAGGAGTGGGCAGGGATCCAATCAGCCCCAGCATTTT
CDR3: CASSLRSGQGSNQPQHF

size: -
J: TRBJ1-1
V: TRBV7-6
D: -
DNA: TGTGCCAGCAGCGTGACAGGAGTCACTGAAGCTTTCTTT
CDR3: CASSVTGVTEAFF

size: -
J: TRBJ1-1
V: TRBV5-6
D: -
DNA: TGTGCCAGCAGCTCGGACAGCCAAAACACTGAAGCTTTCTTT
CDR3: CASSSDSQNTEAFF

size: -
J: TRBJ1-1
V: TRBV25-1
D: TRBD1
DNA: TGTGCCAGCAGTAGACAGGGGGCGGGGGTCGGAAACACTGAAGCTTTCTTT
CDR3: CASSRQGAGVGNTEAFF

size: -
J: TRBJ2-3
V: TRBV7-2
D: TRBD1
DNA: TGTGCCAGCAGCCCAGGGACAGGTTTCACAGATTTT
CDR3: CASSPGTGFTDF

size: once
J: TRBJ2-5
V: TRBV29-1
D: -
DNA: TGCAGCGTCGCCCGAGGGGGAGAGACCCAGTACTTC
CDR3: CSVARGGETQYF

size: -
J: TRBJ2-2
V: TRBV5-6
D: -
DNA: TGTGCCAGCAGCTCCTTGTGGCGGATGACCCACACCGGGGAGCTGTTTTTT
CDR3: CASSSLWRMTHTGELFF

size: -
J: TRBJ2-3
V: TRBV5-1
D: TRBD1
DNA: TGCGCCAGCTCCTACCGGTGGACAGGGGGTGACACAGATACGCAGTATTTT
CDR3: CASSYRWTGGDTDTQYF

size: -
J: TRBJ1-2
V: TRBV7-9
D: -
DNA: TGTGCCAGCAGCTTCCCCAAAGGGGTATCTAACTATGGCTACACCTTC
CDR3: CASSFPKGVSNYGYTF

size: -
J: TRBJ1-2
V: TRBV7-8
D: -
DNA: TGTGCCAGCAGCCCTGTTCCGAGGAACTATGGCTACACCTTC
CDR3: CASSPVPRNYGYTF

size: -
J: TRBJ1-4
V: TRBV6-1
D: -
DNA: TGTGTAACCCGAGAGGAGGGGCGGGAAAAACTGTTTTTT
CDR3: CVTREEGREKLFF

size: -
J: TRBJ1-2
V: TRBV6-5
D: -
DNA: TGTGCCAGCAGTTACAGCGCGGGGGATGGCTACACCTTC
CDR3: CASSYSAGDGYTF

size: -
J: TRBJ1-1
V: TRBV5-4
D: TRBD1
DNA: TGTGCCAGCAGCCGGACAGGGCTTGAAGCTTTCTTT
CDR3: CASSRTGLEAFF

size: -
J: TRBJ1-1
V: TRBV10-3
D: TRBD1
DNA: TGTGCCAGTGATTCCGGGACAGGCCTTATTGAGACTGAAGCTTTCTTT
CDR3: CASDSGTGLIETEAFF

size: -
J: TRBJ2-1
V: TRBV10-3
D: TRBD2
DNA: TGTGCCATCAGGACTAGCGGGAGAGGGGGGTCCTACAATGAGCAGTTCTTC
CDR3: CAIRTSGRGGSYNEQFF

size: -
J: TRBJ2-7
V: TRBV30
D: TRBD2
DNA: TGTGCCTGGAGTCTAAGCAGCGGGGCGTACGAGCAGTACTTC
CDR3: CAWSLSSGAYEQYF

size: -
J: TRBJ2-1
V: TRBV5-1
D: TRBD2
DNA: TGCGCCAGCAGCCCTGCGGGGGGGCGGGGGAATGAGCAGTTCTTC
CDR3: CASSPAGGRGNEQFF

size: -
J: TRBJ1-2
V: TRBV6-6
D: -
DNA: TGTGCCAGCAGTTACTCGCAGGGTATAGGTCTCACCTTC
CDR3: CASSYSQGIGLTF

size: -
J: TRBJ1-1
V: TRBV18
D: -
DNA: TGTGCCAGCTCAAGGGAGGGGGACACTGAAGCTTTCTTT
CDR3: CASSREGDTEAFF

size: -
J: TRBJ1-1
V: TRBV10-3
D: -
DNA: TGTGCCATCAGTGCCCACCGGGTCATCACTGAAGCTTTCTTT
CDR3: CAISAHRVITEAFF